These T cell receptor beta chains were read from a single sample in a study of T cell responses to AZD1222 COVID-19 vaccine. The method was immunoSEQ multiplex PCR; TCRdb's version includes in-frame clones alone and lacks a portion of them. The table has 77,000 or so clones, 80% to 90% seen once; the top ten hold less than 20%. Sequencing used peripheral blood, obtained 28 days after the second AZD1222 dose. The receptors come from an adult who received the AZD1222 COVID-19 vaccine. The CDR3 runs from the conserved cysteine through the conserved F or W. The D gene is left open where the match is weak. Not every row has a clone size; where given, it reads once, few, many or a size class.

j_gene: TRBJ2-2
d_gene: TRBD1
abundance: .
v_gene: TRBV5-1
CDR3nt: TGCGCCAGCAGCTTGGAACGGGGACAGGGTATCCCCGGGGAGCTGTTTTTT
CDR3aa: CASSLERGQGIPGELFF

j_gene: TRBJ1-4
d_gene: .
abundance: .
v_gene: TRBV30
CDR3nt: TGTGCCTGGAGCCAAGCTGCAACTAATGAAAAACTGTTTTTT
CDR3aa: CAWSQAATNEKLFF

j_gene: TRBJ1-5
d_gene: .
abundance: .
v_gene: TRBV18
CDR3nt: TGTGCCAGCTCCCCCTCCGGGGGAGGAGGCAATCAGCCCCAGCATTTT
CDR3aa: CASSPSGGGGNQPQHF

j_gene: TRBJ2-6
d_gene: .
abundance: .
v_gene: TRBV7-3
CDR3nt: TGTGCCAGCAGCTACAGCACAGGGTACTCTGGGGCCAACGTCCTGACTTTC
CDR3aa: CASSYSTGYSGANVLTF

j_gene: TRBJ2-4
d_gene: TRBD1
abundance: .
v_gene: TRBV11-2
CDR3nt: TGTGCCAGCAGCGCGGGACAGGGAGGGCCCAAAAACATTCAGTACTTC
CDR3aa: CASSAGQGGPKNIQYF

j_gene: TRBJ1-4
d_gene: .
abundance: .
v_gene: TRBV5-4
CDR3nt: TGTGCCAGCAGCTTACTGTTTTTT
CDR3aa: CASSLLFF

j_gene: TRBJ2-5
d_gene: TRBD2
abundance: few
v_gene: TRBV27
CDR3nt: TGTGCCAGCCAGGCACTTTTTACTAGCGGGGTTAAAGAGACCCAGTACTTC
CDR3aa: CASQALFTSGVKETQYF

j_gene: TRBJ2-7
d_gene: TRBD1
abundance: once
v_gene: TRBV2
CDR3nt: TGTGCCAGGGCGAGGGTTACAGGGGCCCACGAGCAGTACTTC
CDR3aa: CARARVTGAHEQYF

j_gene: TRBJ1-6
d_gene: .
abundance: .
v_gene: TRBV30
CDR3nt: TGTGCCTGGAGTGGTCCTTCTTCACCCCTCCACTTT
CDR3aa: CAWSGPSSPLHF

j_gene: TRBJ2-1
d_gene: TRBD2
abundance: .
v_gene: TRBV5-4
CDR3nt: TGTGCCAGCACGAAGAGCGGGGGCCGCTCCTACAATGAGCAGTTCTTC
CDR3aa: CASTKSGGRSYNEQFF

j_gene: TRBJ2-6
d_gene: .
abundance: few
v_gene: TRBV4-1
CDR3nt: TGCGCCAGCAGCCAAGATCATCCAGGGTCTGGGGCCAACGTCCTGACTTTC
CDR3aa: CASSQDHPGSGANVLTF

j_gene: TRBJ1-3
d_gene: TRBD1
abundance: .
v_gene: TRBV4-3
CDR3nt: TGCGCCAGCAGCCAAGGATCAGGGGGTGGAAACACCATATATTTT
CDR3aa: CASSQGSGGGNTIYF